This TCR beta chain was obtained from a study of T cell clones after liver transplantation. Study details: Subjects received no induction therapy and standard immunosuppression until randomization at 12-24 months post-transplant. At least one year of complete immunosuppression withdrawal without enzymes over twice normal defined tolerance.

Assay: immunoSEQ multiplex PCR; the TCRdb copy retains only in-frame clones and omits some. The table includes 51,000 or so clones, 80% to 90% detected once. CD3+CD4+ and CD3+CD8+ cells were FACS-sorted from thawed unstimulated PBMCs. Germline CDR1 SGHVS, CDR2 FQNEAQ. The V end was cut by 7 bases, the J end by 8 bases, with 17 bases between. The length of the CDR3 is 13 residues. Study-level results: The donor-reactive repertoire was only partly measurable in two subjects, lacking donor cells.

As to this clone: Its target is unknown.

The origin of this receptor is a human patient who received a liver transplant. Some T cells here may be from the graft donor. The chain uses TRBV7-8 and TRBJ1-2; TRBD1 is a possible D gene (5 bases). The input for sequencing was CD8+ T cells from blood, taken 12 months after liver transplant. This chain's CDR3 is CASIGMGDGGYTF. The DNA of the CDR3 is TGTGCCAGCATCGGGATGGGGGATGGCGGCTACACCTTC. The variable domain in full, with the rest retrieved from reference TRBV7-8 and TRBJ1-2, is GAGVSQSPRYKVAKRGQDVALRCDPISGHVSLFWYQQALGQGPEFLTYFQNEAQLDKSGLPSDRFFAERPEGSVSTLKIQRTQQEDSAVYLCASIGMGDGGYTFGSGTRLTVV.